Listed here are 10 T cell receptor beta chains from one sample, sequenced in a study of blood T cell repertoires in COVID-19. Sequencing used immunoSEQ multiplex PCR; TCRdb keeps in-frame clones, though not all of them. The sample holds 250,000 to 300,000 clones; approximately 90% are singletons and the top ten take less than 4.5%. The sample taken for sequencing was peripheral blood. The receptors were sampled from a young man with active or convalescent COVID-19.

The chain has TRBV7-2 and TRBJ2-5; 10 positions agree with TRBD2. J lost 9 bases, V lost 5 bases, and 3 bases had no gene match. CDR3 length equals 12 residues. Germline V lookup: CDR1 SGHTA, CDR2 FQGNSA. CDR3 coding DNA: TGTGCCAGCAGCGACGGACTAGCGGCCCAGTACTTC. It translates to CASSDGLAAQYF.

This chain connects TRBV7-9 to TRBJ1-5; TRBD1 aligns across 7 bases. From germline, CDR1 is SEHNR and CDR2 FQNEAQ (reference sequence). The CDR3 runs to 15 residues. Losses at the gene ends were 4 bases for V and 2 bases for J; bases not matched to a gene: 5. The CDR3 sequence is CASSSTGQGNQPQHF. The CDR3 nucleotides are TGTGCCAGCAGCTCCACCGGACAGGGCAATCAGCCCCAGCATTTT. The entire variable domain, with the rest obtained from reference TRBV7-9 and TRBJ1-5, is as follows: DTGVSQNPRHKITKRGQNVTFRCDPISEHNRLYWYRQTLGQGPEFLTYFQNEAQLEKSRLLSDRFSAERPKGSFSTLEIQRTEQGDSAMYLCASSSTGQGNQPQHFGDGTRLSIL.

This chain connects TRBV7-9 to TRBJ1-4; D gene uncertain. The CDR3 loop spans 15 amino acids. From germline, CDR1 is SEHNR and CDR2 FQNEAQ (reference sequence). The V and J ends lost 2 bases and 4 bases respectively, with 11 bases between them. Here the CDR3 reads CASSLPQDFNEKLFF. DNA of the CDR3: TGTGCCAGCAGCTTACCCCAGGACTTTAATGAAAAACTGTTTTTT.

The chain joins TRBV6-5 to TRBJ1-5; tentatively, D is TRBD1 (5 bases). CDR1 and CDR2 from the germline V gene are MNHEY and SVGAGI. The CDR3 spans 15 residues. The V gene lost 7 bases and the J gene lost 8 bases, with 21 bases spanning the gap. CDR3 sequence (DNA): TGTGCCAGCAAGGAGACTGGGACTCCGGGGGAGCCCCAGCATTTT. Protein: CASKETGTPGEPQHF.

This clone was counted once. V is TRBV18 and J is TRBJ2-3; D is unclear. This CDR3 comprises 12 residues. With 8 bases removed from V and 1 base from J, the gap between germline ends came to 7 bases. Germline CDR1 and CDR2: KGHSH and LQKENI. The CDR3: CASTMGTDTQYF. The CDR3 coding sequence is TGTGCCAGCACAATGGGCACAGATACGCAGTATTTT.

The chain is built from TRBV6-5 and TRBJ1-2, with unresolved D. V lost 10 bases, J lost 4 bases, and 10 bases lay in between. CDR1 is MNHEY and CDR2 is SVGAGI in the germline V gene. The CDR3 is 11 amino acids. The CDR3 DNA sequence: TGTGCCACGAGATCAAGCTATGGCTACACCTTC. Protein sequence: CATRSSYGYTF.

The chain recombines TRBV19 with TRBJ1-4, with D tentatively TRBD1 (5 bases). Germline CDR1 is LNHDA and CDR2 is SQIVND (reference sequence). Trimming stripped 3 bases from V and 8 bases from J, with 13 bases between. CDR3 size: 14 residues. CDR3 protein: CASSMGQGREKLFF. The CDR3 region has the DNA TGTGCCAGTAGTATGGGGCAGGGCAGGGAAAAACTGTTTTTT.

This rearrangement joins TRBV14 to TRBJ2-5, with 15 bases aligning to TRBD2. The length of the CDR3 is 15 residues. The V segment lost 4 bases and the J segment 4 bases; nucleotides outside the gene matches: 1. Germline CDR1 is SGHDN and CDR2 is FVKESK. CDR3 loop: CASSPGLAGGETQYF. CDR3 in DNA: TGTGCCAGCAGCCCGGGACTAGCGGGGGGAGAGACCCAGTACTTC.

The chain has TRBV9 and TRBJ1-6; D is unclear. This CDR3 has 13 amino acids. Trimming stripped 4 bases from V and 3 bases from J, with 5 bases between. Germline CDR1 reads SGDLS; CDR2 reads YYNGEE. The CDR3: CASSPNYNSPLHF. The CDR3 DNA is TGTGCCAGCAGCCCAAACTATAATTCACCCCTCCACTTT.

This clone has a handful of counts. The V and J genes are TRBV5-1 and TRBJ2-7, with 9 bases fitting TRBD1. Germline V gives CDR1 SGHRS, CDR2 YFSETQ. V was clipped by 4 bases and J by 1 base; unmatched bases: 6. This CDR3 is built from 15 residues. The DNA of the CDR3 is TGCGCCAGCAGCACCGCCGGGACAGGGTCCTACGAGCAGTACTTC. Protein: CASSTAGTGSYEQYF.